The 6 T cell receptor beta chains presented below share a single source sample, sequenced in a study of blood T cell repertoires in COVID-19. TCRdb's table, derived via immunoSEQ multiplex PCR, lists solely in-frame clones and lacks some. The table includes tens of thousands of clones, around 88% detected once. The sample taken for sequencing was peripheral blood. Receptors were obtained from a man aged 60-69 years with acute or convalescent COVID-19.

The chain couples TRBV7-6 to TRBJ1-2; 11 nucleotides align to TRBD1. The CDR3 loop spans 18 amino acids. In germline, CDR1 is SGHVS, CDR2 FNYEAQ. V was clipped by 5 bases and J by 4 bases; unmatched bases: 15. The CDR3 reads CASSPWRGQGVVGYGYTF. CDR3 bases: TGTGCCAGCAGCCCCTGGCGGGGACAGGGGGTCGTTGGCTATGGCTACACCTTC.

This sequence joins TRBV5-8 and TRBJ2-5; D is unclear. The germline V gene has CDR1 SGHTS and CDR2 YDEGEE. Trimming stripped 6 bases from V and 4 bases from J, with 10 bases between. The CDR3 is 12 residues long. The CDR3 region has the DNA TGTGCCAGCACCCAGTTACGAGAGACCCAGTACTTC. The encoded protein is CASTQLRETQYF.

V is TRBV3-1 (or the pseudogene TRBV3-2) and J is TRBJ1-1; D is unresolved. Germline loops: CDR1 LGHDT, CDR2 YNNKEL (reference sequence). V was trimmed by 1 base and J by 4 bases, leaving 7 bases between them. The CDR3 is 13 residues long. CDR3 sequence: CASSQGTATEAFF. In DNA, the CDR3 is TGTGCCAGCAGCCAAGGGACTGCCACTGAAGCTTTCTTT.

The chain couples TRBV6-5 to TRBJ1-6; D gene ambiguous. V lost 4 bases and J 11 bases, leaving 12 bases between the germline ends. Per germline, CDR1 MNHEY and CDR2 SVGAGI. This CDR3 comprises 13 residues. Here the CDR3 reads CASSLTALTPLHF. The CDR3 DNA reads TGTGCCAGCAGTTTGACTGCCCTGACACCCCTCCACTTT.

J is TRBJ1-6 and V is TRBV18, with D maybe TRBD1 (5 bases). The CDR3 extends over 14 amino acids. Trimming removed 3 bases at V and 6 bases at J, with 9 bases between. Looked up from germline, CDR1 is KGHSH and CDR2 is LQKENI. The CDR3: CASSPRQTNSPLHF. The CDR3 region has the DNA TGTGCCAGCTCACCTAGACAGACTAATTCACCCCTCCACTTT.

A note on this clone: At one end the junction does not follow the germline gene, possibly because of a read error. This rearrangement joins TRBV7-7 to TRBJ2-5; 9 nucleotides agree with TRBD2. Germline values: CDR1 SSHAT, CDR2 FNYEAQ (reference sequence). This CDR3 is built from 15 residues. CDR3 in amino acids: CASSQKGLAKETQYF. CDR3 coding DNA: TGTGCTAGCAGCCAAAAGGGACTAGCCAAAGAGACCCAGTACTTC.